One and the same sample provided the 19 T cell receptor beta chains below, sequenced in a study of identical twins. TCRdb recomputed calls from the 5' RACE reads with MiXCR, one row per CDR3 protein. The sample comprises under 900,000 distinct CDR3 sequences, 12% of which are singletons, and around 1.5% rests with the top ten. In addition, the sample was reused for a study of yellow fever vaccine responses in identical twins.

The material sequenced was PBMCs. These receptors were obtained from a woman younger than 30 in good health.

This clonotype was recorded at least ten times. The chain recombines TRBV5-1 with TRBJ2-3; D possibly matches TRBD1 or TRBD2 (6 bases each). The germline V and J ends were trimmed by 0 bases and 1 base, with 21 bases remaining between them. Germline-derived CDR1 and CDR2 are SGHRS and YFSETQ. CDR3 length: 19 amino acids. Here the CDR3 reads CASSLDREALIFGTDTQYF. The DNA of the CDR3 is TGCGCCAGCAGCTTGGACAGGGAGGCACTTATTTTTGGCACAGATACGCAGTATTTT.

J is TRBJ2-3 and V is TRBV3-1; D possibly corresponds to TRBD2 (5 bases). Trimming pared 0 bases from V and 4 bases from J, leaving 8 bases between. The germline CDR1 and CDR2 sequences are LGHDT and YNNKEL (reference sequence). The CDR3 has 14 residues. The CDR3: CASSQDFGADTQYF. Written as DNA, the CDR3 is TGTGCCAGCAGCCAAGATTTCGGGGCAGATACGCAGTATTTT.

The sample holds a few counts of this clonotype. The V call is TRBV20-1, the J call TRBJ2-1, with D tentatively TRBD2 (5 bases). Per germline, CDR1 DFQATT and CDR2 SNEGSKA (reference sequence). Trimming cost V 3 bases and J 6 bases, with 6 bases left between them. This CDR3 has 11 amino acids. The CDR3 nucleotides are TGCAGTGCTAGCGGGGTCAATGAGCAGTTCTTC. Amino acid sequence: CSASGVNEQFF.

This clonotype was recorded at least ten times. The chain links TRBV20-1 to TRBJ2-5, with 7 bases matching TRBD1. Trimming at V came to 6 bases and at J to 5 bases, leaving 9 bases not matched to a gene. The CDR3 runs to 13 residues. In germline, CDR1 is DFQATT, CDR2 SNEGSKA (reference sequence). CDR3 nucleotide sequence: TGCAGTGCGGAACAGGGGACGAAGGAGACCCAGTACTTC. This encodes CSAEQGTKETQYF.

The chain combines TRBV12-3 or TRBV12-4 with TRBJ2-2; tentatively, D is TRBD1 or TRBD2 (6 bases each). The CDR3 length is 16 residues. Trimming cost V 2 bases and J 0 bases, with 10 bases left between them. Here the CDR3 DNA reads TGTGCCAGCAGTTTAATCGGGGGCCCGAACACCGGGGAGCTGTTTTTT. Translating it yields CASSLIGGPNTGELFF.

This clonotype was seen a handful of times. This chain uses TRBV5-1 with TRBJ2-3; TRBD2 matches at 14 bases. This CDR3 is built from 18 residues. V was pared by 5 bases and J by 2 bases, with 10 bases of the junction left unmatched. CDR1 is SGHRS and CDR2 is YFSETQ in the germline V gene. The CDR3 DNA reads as TGCGCCAGCAGTCCTGGGACTAGCGGGGGCGAACACACAGATACGCAGTATTTT. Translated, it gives CASSPGTSGGEHTDTQYF. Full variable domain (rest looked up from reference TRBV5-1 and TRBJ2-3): KAGVTQTPRYLIKTRGQQVTLSCSPISGHRSVSWYQQTPGQGLQFLFEYFSETQRNKGNFPGRFSGRQFSNSRSEMNVSTLELGDSALYLCASSPGTSGGEHTDTQYFGPGTRLTVL.

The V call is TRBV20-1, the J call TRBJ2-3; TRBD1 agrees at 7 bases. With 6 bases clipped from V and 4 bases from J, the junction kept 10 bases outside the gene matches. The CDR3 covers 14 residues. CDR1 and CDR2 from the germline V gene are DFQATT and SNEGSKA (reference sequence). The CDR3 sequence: CSADTRGIADTQYF. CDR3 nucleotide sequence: TGCAGTGCAGACACCAGGGGGATTGCAGATACGCAGTATTTT.

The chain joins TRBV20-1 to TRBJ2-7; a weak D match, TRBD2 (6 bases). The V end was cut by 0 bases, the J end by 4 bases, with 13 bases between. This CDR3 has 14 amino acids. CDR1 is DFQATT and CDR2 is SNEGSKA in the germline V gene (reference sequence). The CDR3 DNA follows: TGCAGTGCTAGAGATCAGCGTAGCGGATACGAGCAGTACTTC. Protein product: CSARDQRSGYEQYF.

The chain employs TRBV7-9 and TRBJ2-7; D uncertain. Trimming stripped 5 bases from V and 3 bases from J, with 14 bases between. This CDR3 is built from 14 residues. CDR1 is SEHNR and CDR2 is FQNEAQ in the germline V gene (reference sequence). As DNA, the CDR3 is TGTGCCAGCAGCCCGTCCCAGGCACTCTACGAGCAGTACTTC. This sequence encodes CASSPSQALYEQYF.

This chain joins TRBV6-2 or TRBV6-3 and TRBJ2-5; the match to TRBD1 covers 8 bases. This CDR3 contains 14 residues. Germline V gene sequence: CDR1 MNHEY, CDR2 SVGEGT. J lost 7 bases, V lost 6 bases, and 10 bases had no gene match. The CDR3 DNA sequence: TGTGCCAGCAGCCCGGGACAGGCGGAAGGGACCCAGTACTTC. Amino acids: CASSPGQAEGTQYF.

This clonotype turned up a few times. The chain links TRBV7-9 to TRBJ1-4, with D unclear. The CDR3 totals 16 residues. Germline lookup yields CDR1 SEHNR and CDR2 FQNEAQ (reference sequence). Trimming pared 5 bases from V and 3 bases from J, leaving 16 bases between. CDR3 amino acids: CASSGSWVKANEKLFF. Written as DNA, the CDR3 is TGTGCCAGCAGCGGATCATGGGTGAAGGCTAATGAAAAACTGTTTTTT.

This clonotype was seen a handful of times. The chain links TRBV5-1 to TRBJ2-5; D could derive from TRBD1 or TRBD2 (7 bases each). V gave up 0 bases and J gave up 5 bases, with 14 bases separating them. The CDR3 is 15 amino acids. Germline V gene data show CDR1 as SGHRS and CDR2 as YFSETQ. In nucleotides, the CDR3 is TGCGCCAGCAGCTTGGCGGCAGGGGGGGCTGAGACCCAGTACTTC. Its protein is CASSLAAGGAETQYF. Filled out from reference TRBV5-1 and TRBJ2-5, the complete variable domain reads KAGVTQTPRYLIKTRGQQVTLSCSPISGHRSVSWYQQTPGQGLQFLFEYFSETQRNKGNFPGRFSGRQFSNSRSEMNVSTLELGDSALYLCASSLAAGGAETQYFGPGTRLLVL.

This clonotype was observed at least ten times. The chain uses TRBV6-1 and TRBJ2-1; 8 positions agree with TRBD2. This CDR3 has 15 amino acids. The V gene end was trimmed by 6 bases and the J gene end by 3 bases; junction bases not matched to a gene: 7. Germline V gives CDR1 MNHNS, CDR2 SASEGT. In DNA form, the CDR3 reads TGTGCCAGCAGCCTAGCGGGTCGGGTCTACAATGAGCAGTTCTTC. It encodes CASSLAGRVYNEQFF.

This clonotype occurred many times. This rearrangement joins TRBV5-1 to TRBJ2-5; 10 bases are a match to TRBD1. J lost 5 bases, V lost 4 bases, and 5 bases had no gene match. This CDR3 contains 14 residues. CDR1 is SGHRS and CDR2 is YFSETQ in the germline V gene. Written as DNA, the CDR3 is TGCGCCAGCAGCCTGACAGGGGGCACGGAGACCCAGTACTTC. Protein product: CASSLTGGTETQYF.

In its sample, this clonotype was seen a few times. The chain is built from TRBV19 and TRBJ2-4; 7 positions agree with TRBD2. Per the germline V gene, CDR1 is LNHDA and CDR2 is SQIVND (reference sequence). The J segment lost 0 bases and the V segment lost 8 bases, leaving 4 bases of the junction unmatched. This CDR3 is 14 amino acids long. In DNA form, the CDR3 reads TGTGCCAGTGTGGGAGGGTTAGCCAAAAACATTCAGTACTTC. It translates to CASVGGLAKNIQYF.

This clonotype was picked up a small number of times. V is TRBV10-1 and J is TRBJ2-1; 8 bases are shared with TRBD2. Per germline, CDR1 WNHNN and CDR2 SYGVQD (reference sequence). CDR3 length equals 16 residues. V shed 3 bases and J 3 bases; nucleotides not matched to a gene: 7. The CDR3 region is CASSDRFTSGYNEQFF. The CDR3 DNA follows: TGCGCCAGCAGTGACCGCTTCACTAGCGGCTACAATGAGCAGTTCTTC.

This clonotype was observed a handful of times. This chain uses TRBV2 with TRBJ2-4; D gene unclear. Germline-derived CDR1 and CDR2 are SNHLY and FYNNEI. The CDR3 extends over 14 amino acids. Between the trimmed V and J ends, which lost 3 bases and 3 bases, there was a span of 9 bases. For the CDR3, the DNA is TGTGCCAGCAGTGATAGGGATCTCAAAAACATTCAGTACTTC. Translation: CASSDRDLKNIQYF.

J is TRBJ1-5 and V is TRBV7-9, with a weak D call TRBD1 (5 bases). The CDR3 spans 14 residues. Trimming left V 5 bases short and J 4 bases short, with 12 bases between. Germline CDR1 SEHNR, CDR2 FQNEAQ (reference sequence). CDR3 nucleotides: TGTGCCAGCAGCAGCCCTGGGACTAATCAGCCCCAGCATTTT. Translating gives CASSSPGTNQPQHF.

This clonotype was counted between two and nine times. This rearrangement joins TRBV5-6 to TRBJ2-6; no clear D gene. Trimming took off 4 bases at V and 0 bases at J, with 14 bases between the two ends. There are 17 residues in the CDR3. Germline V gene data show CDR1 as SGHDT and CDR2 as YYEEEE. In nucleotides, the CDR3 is TGTGCCAGCAGCCCCCGGACCGAGAACTCTGGGGCCAACGTCCTGACTTTC. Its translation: CASSPRTENSGANVLTF.